This T cell receptor beta chain was identified during a study of blood T cell repertoires in COVID-19. Study-wide context: Sites across the United States, Italy and Spain contributed samples from acute and convalescent COVID-19.

This CDR3 is 14 amino acids long. Germline V gene data show CDR1 as SGHRS and CDR2 as YFSETQ. V lost 4 bases, J lost 5 bases, and 10 bases lay in between. Original analysis: Amplification of reference gene primers was used by the study to estimate nucleated cell counts. Libraries were prepared by immunoSEQ multiplex PCR; TCRdb keeps only in-frame clonotypes and omits some of them. V and J calls plus clone size are reproduced from that table; the DNA served to infer D and trimming. The sample shows about 230,000 clones, 85% to 90% of them seen only once. This TCR was recovered from a woman in her twenties or thirties with acute COVID-19. The sequenced sample consisted of PBMCs or T cells enriched from blood (not recorded which). The chain carries TRBV5-1 and TRBJ1-6; possible D gene TRBD1, 5 bases. The DNA of the CDR3 is TGCGCCAGCAGCCCCCAGGGAAATAATTCACCCCTCCACTTT. Translated: CASSPQGNNSPLHF.